The rows below give T cell receptor beta chains drawn from one sample of a study of T cells in Graves' hyperthyroidism and ophthalmopathy. TCRdb fed the multiplex PCR reads into MiXCR, producing one record per CDR3 protein. The table records about 770,000 distinct CDR3 sequences, about 17% of them present only once. The sequenced sample was blood. The receptors were sampled from a woman between 50 and 59 years old with Graves' hyperthyroidism that later progressed to Graves' ophthalmopathy. The CDR3 runs from the conserved cysteine through the conserved F or W. Fields, in order: J gene, V gene, clone size, D gene, CDR3 DNA, CDR3 protein. The D gene is left open where the match is weak. The size entry is marked missing in some rows and otherwise reads once, few, many or a size class.

>TRBJ1-1|TRBV7-9|many|NA
TGTGCCAGCAGCTTAGCTAATGGGGGGTCGGAAGCTTTCTTT
CASSLANGGSEAFF
>TRBJ2-5|TRBV9|NA|TRBD1
TGTGCCAGCAGCGCCGGGACAGGGGGGTTGGGAGAGACCCAGTACTTC
CASSAGTGGLGETQYF
>TRBJ2-3|TRBV9|few|TRBD2
TGTGCCAGCAGCGTCGACCTAAGGACTAGCTTCGCAGATACGCAGTATTTT
CASSVDLRTSFADTQYF
>TRBJ2-7|TRBV3-1|many|TRBD1
TGTGCCAGCAGCCAAGAGCGACAGGGGGTACCCTACGAGCAGTACTTC
CASSQERQGVPYEQYF
>TRBJ2-2|TRBV2|many|NA
TGTGCCAGCCAAGGGACAACGAACACCGGGGAGCTGTTTTTT
CASQGTTNTGELFF
>TRBJ2-2|TRBV6-2/TRBV6-3|many|NA
TGTGCCACCGAGCGGACCGCGAACACCGGGGAGCTGTTTTTT
CATERTANTGELFF
>TRBJ2-1|TRBV30|few|TRBD1
TGTGCCTGGAACAGGGGAGTTTCCTACAATGAGCAGTTCTTC
CAWNRGVSYNEQFF
>TRBJ2-3|TRBV9|NA|NA
TGTGCCAGCAGCGTAAAGGGAATCTTTAGCACAGATACGCAGTATTTT
CASSVKGIFSTDTQYF
>TRBJ1-6|TRBV5-1|NA|TRBD1
TGCGCCAGCAGGGAGAACAGGGGGCGGTCACCCCTCCACTTT
CASRENRGRSPLHF
>TRBJ2-7|TRBV7-9|many|TRBD2
TGTGCCAGCAGCTTCCCGACGGGGAGGGAATCCTACGAGCAGTACTTC
CASSFPTGRESYEQYF
>TRBJ1-2|TRBV12-3/TRBV12-4|many|NA
TGTGCCGGATCCAGGGGCTCTAACTATGGCTACACCTTC
CAGSRGSNYGYTF
>TRBJ1-5|TRBV19|NA|TRBD1
TGTGCCAGTACCAAAGGACAGGGGAGTCAGCCCCAGCATTTT
CASTKGQGSQPQHF
>TRBJ1-1|TRBV25-1|NA|NA
TGTGCCAGCAGTGAATACGGGGGGGCTAAGCCTTTCTTT
CASSEYGGAKPFF
>TRBJ1-1|TRBV12-3/TRBV12-4|many|NA
TGTGCCAGCAGTTTTCGCCCGATGAACACTGAAGCTTTCTTT
CASSFRPMNTEAFF
>TRBJ2-6|TRBV19|NA|NA
TGTGCCAGTAGTATGGGTGACAGTTCTGGGGCCAACGTCCTGACTTTC
CASSMGDSSGANVLTF
>TRBJ1-1|TRBV12-3/TRBV12-4|many|NA
TGTGCCAGCTCGCTACAGGGGAACACTGAAGCTTTCTTT
CASSLQGNTEAFF
>TRBJ2-7|TRBV6-1|few|TRBD1
TGTGCCAGCACCCGGACAGGGGGCGGCGAGCAGTACTTC
CASTRTGGGEQYF
>TRBJ1-3|TRBV19|few|NA
TGTGCCAGTAGTATCCGGGCCCGCTCTGGAAACACCATATATTTT
CASSIRARSGNTIYF
>TRBJ1-1|TRBV19|NA|NA
TGTGCCAGTAGTCCCCATCGGGACCTGGCCACTGAAGCTTTCTTT
CASSPHRDLATEAFF
>TRBJ1-6|TRBV7-2|many|NA
TGTGCCAGCAGCTCCCTATGGGGACCCCTCCACTTT
CASSSLWGPLHF
>TRBJ2-5|TRBV5-1|NA|TRBD1
TGCGCCAGCAGCAGGGACAGGGGGCATGAGACCCAGTACTTC
CASSRDRGHETQYF
>TRBJ2-2|TRBV12-3/TRBV12-4|NA|NA
TGTGCCAGCAGTGCCCGACTAGCGAACACCGGGGAGCTGTTTTTT
CASSARLANTGELFF
>TRBJ1-3|TRBV7-8|NA|NA
TGTGCCAGCAGCTTAGTTCCGGGGAACTCTGGAAACACCATATATTTT
CASSLVPGNSGNTIYF
>TRBJ1-1|TRBV25-1|NA|TRBD1
TGTGCCAGCAGTACCCTGGGGACAGCGAACACTGAAGCTTTCTTT
CASSTLGTANTEAFF